This T cell receptor beta chain comes out of a study of T-cell reconstitution after alpha-beta-depleted transplantation in children. Preparation of the TCRbeta library was carried out with unique molecular identifiers. TCRdb re-derived calls from the PCR reads in MiXCR, one entry per CDR3 protein. The sample consists of roughly 220,000 distinct CDR3 sequences, 12% of them appearing once. This clonotype has at least ten counts. The TCR originated in a human donor who donated a stem cell graft to a child with acute lymphoblastic leukemia. Sequenced material: PBMCs from the stem cell graft donor, taken from the stem cell graft.

DNA for the CDR3: TGCAGTGCTAGTTGGTTAGCGGGAGGGCCACAGACCCAGTACTTC. Translating it yields CSASWLAGGPQTQYF. V gene TRBV20-1 combines with J gene TRBJ2-5, with TRBD2 matching 11 bases. From germline, CDR1 is DFQATT and CDR2 SNEGSKA (reference sequence). This CDR3 has 15 residues. V shed 3 bases, J shed 6 bases, and the junction held 9 bases outside the gene matches.